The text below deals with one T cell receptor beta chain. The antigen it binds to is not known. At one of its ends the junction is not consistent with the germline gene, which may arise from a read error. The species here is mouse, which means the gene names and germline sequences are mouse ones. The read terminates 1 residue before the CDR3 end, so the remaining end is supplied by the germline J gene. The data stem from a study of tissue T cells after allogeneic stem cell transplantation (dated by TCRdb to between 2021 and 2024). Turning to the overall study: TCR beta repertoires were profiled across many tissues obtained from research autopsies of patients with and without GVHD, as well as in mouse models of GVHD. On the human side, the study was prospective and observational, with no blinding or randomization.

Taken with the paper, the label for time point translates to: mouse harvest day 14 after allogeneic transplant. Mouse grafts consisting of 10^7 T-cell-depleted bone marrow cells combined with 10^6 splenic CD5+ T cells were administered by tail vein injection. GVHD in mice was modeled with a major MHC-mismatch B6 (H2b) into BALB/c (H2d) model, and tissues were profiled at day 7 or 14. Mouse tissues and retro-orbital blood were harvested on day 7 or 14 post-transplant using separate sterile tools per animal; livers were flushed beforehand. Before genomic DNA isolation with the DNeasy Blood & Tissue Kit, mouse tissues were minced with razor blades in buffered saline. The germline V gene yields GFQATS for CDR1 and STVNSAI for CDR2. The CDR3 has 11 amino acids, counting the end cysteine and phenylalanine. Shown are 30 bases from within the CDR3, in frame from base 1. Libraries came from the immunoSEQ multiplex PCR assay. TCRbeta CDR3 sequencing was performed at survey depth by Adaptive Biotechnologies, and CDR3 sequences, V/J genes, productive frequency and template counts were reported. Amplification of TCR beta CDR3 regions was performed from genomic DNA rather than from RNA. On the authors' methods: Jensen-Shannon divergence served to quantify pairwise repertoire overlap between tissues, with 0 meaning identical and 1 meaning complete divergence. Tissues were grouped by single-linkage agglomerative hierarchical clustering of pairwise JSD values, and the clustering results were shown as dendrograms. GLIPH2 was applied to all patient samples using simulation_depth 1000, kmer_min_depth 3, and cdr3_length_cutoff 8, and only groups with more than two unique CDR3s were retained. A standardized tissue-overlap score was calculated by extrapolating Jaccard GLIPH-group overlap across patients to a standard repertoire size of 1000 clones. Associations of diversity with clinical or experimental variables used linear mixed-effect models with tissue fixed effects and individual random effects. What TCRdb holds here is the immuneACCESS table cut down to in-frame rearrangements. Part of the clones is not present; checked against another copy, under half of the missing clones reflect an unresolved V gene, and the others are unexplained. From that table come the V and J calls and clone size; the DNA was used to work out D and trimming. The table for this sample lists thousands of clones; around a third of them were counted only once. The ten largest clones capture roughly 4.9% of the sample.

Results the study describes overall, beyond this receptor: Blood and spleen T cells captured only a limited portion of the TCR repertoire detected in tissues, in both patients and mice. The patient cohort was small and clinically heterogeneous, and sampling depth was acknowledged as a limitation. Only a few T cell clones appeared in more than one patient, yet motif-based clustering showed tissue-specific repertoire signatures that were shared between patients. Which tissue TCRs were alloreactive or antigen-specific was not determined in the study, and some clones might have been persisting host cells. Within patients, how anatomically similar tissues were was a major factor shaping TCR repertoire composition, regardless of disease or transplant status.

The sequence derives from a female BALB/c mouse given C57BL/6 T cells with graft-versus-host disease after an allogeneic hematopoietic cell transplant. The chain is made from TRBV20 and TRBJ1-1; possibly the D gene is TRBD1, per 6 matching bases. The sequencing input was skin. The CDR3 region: CGARGNTEVFF. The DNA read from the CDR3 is TGTGGTGCCAGGGGAAACACAGAAGTCTTC.